This paragraph covers one TCR beta chain sequence. These data belong to a study of blood T cell repertoires in COVID-19. In Seattle, patients joined the study during active infection and were tracked longitudinally. The ends were cut back, 2 bases at V and 4 bases at J, with 14 bases in the middle. The CDR3 covers 15 residues. Germline lookup yields CDR1 SGDLS and CDR2 YYNGEE. In the source study's methods: It was from reference gene primer amplification that nucleated cell counts were estimated. TCRdb's copy holds only in-frame clones and misses some; the assay was immunoSEQ multiplex PCR. V and J calls and clone size are as listed in that table; D and trimming were resolved from the DNA. The sample includes some 450,000 clones, around 90% of them seen just once.

This receptor was obtained from a man between 18 and 29 years old with COVID-19, enrolled during active disease. V and J are TRBV9 and TRBJ2-3; D is perhaps TRBD2 (6 bases). Sequenced: peripheral blood. As DNA, the CDR3 is TGTGCCAGCAGCGTGACGGGAGACCCCCCAGATACGCAGTATTTT. Translating it yields CASSVTGDPPDTQYF. The variable domain in full, with the rest retrieved from reference TRBV9 and TRBJ2-3, is DSGVTQTPKHLITATGQRVTLRCSPRSGDLSVYWYQQSLDQGLQFLIQYYNGEERAKGNILERFSAQQFPDLHSELNLSSLELGDSALYFCASSVTGDPPDTQYFGPGTRLTVL.